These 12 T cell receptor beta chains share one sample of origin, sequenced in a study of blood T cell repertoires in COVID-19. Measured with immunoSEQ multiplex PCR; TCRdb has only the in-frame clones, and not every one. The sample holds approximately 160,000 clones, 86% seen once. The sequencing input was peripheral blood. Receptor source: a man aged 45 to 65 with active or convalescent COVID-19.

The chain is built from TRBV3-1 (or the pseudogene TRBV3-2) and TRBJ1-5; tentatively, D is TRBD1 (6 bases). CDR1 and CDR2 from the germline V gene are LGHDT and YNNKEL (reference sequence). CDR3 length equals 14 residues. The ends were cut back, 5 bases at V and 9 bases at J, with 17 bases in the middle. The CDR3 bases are TGTGCCAGCAGCTCTAAAAGGGGGGGAGTGCCCCAGCATTTT. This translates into CASSSKRGGVPQHF.

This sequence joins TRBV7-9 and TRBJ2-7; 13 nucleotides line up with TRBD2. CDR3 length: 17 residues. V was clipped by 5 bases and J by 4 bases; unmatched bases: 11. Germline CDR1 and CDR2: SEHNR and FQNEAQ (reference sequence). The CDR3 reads CASSQRTGTSGVYEQYF. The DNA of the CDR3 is TGTGCCAGCAGCCAGCGCACCGGGACTAGCGGGGTGTACGAGCAGTACTTC.

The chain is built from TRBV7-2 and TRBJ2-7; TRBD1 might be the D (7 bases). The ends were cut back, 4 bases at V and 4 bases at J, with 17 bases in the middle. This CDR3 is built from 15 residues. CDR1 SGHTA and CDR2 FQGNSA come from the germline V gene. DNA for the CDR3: TGTGCCAGCAGCTCGCGACGGAGGGGGCTTTACGAGCAGTACTTC. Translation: CASSSRRRGLYEQYF.

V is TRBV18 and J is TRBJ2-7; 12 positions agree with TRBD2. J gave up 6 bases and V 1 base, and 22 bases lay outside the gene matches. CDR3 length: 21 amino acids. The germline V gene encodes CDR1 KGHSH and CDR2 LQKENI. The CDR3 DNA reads TGTGCCAGCTCACCACGCTCATCGGGGGCAAGACTAGCGGGAGAGGCAGGCGAGCAGTACTTC. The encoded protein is CASSPRSSGARLAGEAGEQYF.

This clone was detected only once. CDR3 sequence (DNA): TGTGCCAGCAGCTTTAAACAGGCCTCCTACGAGCAGTACTTC. Its protein is CASSFKQASYEQYF. This chain connects TRBV5-6 to TRBJ2-7; possibly TRBD1 for D (5 bases). Germline lookup yields CDR1 SGHDT and CDR2 YYEEEE. Trimming shortened V by 2 bases and J by 0 bases, and 9 bases separated the two germline ends. The CDR3 consists of 14 residues.

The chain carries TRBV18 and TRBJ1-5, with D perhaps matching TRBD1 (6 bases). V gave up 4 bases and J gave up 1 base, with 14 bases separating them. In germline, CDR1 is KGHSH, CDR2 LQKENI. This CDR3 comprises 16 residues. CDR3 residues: CASSLSTGVSNQPQHF. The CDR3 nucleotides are TGTGCCAGCTCACTATCGACAGGAGTGAGCAATCAGCCCCAGCATTTT.

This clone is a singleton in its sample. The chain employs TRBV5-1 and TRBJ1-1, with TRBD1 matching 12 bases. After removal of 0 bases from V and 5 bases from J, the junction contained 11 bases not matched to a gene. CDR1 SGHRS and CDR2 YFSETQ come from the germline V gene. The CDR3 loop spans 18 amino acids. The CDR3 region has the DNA TGCGCCAGCAGCTTGGAGGTTCCGGGACAGGGGGCCGGTACTGAAGCTTTCTTT. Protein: CASSLEVPGQGAGTEAFF.

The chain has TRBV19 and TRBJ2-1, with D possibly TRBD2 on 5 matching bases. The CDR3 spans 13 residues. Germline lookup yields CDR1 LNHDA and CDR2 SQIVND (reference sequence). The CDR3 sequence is CAAGRNSYNEQFF. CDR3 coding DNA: TGTGCGGCGGGTCGGAACTCCTACAATGAGCAGTTCTTC. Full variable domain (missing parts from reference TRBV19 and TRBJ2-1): DGGITQSPKYLFRKEGQNVTLSCEQNLNHDAMYWYRQDPGQGLRLIYYSQIVNDFQKGDIAEGYSVSREKKESFPLTVTSAQKNPTAFYLCAAGRNSYNEQFFGPGTRLTVL.

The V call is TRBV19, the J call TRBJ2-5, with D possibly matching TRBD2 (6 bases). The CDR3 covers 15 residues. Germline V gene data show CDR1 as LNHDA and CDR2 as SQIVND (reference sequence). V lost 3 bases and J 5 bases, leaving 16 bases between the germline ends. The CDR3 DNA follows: TGTGCCAGTAGTATTTGGGGGGAAGGGGCGGAGACCCAGTACTTC. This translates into CASSIWGEGAETQYF.

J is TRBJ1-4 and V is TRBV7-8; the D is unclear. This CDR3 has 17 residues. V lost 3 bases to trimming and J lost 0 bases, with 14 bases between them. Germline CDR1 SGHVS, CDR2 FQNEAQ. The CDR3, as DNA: TGTGCCAGCAGCTTTTCCCGTTTTCACTCAACTAATGAAAAACTGTTTTTT. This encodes CASSFSRFHSTNEKLFF.

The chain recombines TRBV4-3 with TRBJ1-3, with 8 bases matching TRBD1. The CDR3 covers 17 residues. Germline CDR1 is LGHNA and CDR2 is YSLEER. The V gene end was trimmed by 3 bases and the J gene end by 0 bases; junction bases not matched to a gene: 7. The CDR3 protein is CASSQISGGLSGNTIYF. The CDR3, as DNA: TGCGCCAGCAGCCAGATATCAGGGGGCCTCTCTGGAAACACCATATATTTT.

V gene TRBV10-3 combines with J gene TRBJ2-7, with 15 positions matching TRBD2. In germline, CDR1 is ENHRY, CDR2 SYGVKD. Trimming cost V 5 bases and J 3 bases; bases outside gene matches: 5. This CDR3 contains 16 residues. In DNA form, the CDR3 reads TGTGCCATCAGTCTCGGACTAGCGGGAGGGTTCTACGAGCAGTACTTC. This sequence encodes CAISLGLAGGFYEQYF.